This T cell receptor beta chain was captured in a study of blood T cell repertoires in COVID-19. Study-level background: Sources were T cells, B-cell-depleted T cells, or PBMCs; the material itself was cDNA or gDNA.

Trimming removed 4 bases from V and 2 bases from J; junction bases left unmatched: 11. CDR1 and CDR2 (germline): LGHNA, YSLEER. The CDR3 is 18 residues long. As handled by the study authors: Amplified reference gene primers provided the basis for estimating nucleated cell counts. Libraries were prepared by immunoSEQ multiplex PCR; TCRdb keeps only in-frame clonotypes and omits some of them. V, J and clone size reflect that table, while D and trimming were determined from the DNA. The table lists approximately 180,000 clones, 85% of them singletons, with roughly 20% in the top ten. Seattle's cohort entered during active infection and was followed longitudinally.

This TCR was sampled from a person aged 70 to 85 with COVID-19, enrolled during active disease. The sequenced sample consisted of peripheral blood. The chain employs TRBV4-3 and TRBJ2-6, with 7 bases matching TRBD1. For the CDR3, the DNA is TGCGCCAGCAGCCCAAAGACAGGGAGAGTCACTGGGGCCAACGTCCTGACTTTC. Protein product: CASSPKTGRVTGANVLTF.